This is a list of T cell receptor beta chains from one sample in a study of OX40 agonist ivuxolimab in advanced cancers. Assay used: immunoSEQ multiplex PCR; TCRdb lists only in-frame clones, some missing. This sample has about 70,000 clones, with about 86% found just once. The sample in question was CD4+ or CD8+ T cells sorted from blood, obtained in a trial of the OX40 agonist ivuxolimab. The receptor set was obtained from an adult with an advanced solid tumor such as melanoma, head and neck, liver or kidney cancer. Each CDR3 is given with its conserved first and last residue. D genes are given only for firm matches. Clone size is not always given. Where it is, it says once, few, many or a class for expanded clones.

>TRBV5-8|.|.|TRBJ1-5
TGTGCCAGCAGCTTGGGGGGAAGGACCTATCAGCCCCAGCATTTT
CASSLGGRTYQPQHF
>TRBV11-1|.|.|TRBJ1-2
TGTGCCAGCAGCTTAGCTGGGGGCGGCTATGGCTACACCTTC
CASSLAGGGYGYTF
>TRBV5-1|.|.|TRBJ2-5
TGCGCCAGCTCGATCACCGGGACAAAAGAGACCCAGTACTTC
CASSITGTKETQYF
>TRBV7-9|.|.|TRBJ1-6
TGTGCCAGCAGCTCAGCGCAGGGAAGTTCACCCCTCCACTTT
CASSSAQGSSPLHF
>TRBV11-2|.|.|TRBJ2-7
TGTGCCAGCACCCAAAACAGACTTGAGCAGTACTTC
CASTQNRLEQYF
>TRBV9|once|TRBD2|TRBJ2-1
TGTGCCAGCAGCGTCGGCGGGAGGGGTCTGAGGAATGAGCAGTTCTTC
CASSVGGRGLRNEQFF
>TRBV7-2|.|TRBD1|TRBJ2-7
TGTGCCAGCAGCCCGGACAGGGGATCCTACGAGCAGTACTTC
CASSPDRGSYEQYF
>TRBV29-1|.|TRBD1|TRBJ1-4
TGCAGCGCGCAGGGGGCAGGGACTAATGAAAAACTGTTTTTT
CSAQGAGTNEKLFF
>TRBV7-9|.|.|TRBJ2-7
TGTGCCAGCAGGTTACAGGGTTCCGACGAGCAGTACTTC
CASRLQGSDEQYF
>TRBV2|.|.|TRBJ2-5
TGTGCCAGCAACGATGGAGCCCAAGAGACCCAGTACTTC
CASNDGAQETQYF
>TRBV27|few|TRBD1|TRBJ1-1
TGTGCCAGCAGTAGACAGGGGATGAACACTGAAGCTTTCTTT
CASSRQGMNTEAFF
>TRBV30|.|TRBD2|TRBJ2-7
TGTGCCTGGAGTGTCGCTAGCGGGAGGTTGTCCTACGAGCAGTACTTC
CAWSVASGRLSYEQYF
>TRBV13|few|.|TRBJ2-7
TGTGCCAGCAGTCGAGGGAGATATTACGAGCAGTACTTC
CASSRGRYYEQYF
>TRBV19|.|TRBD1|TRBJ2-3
TGTGCCAGTAGTAGCGGACAGGAAGATACGCAGTATTTT
CASSSGQEDTQYF
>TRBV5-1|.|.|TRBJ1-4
TGCGCCAGCAGCCCGACAGCAACTAATGAAAAACTGTTTTTT
CASSPTATNEKLFF
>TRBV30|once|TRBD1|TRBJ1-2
TGTGCCTGGAGTTTACAGGGGGCGAACTATGGCTACACCTTC
CAWSLQGANYGYTF
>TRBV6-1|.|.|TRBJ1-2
TGTGCCAGCAGTGAACCCAGGACCCAATATGGGTATGGCTACACCTTC
CASSEPRTQYGYGYTF
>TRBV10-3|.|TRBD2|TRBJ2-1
TGTGCCATTAAGCGGGAGGGCTCCAATGAGCAGTTCTTC
CAIKREGSNEQFF
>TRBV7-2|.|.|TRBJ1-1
TGTGCCAGCAGCTCGAGGACAGTAACTGAAGCTTTCTTT
CASSSRTVTEAFF
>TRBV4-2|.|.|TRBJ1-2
TGTGCCAGCAGCCAAGCACCCATATATGGCTACACCTTC
CASSQAPIYGYTF
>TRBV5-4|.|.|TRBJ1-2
TGTGCCAGCAGCTTGGACAGGGAATATGGCTACACCTTC
CASSLDREYGYTF
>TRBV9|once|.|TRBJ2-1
TGTGCCAGCAGCGTACAGGAGGGGCGGTGGAATGAGCAGTTCTTC
CASSVQEGRWNEQFF
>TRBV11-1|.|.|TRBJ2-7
TGTGCCAGCAGCACAGGATGGAGGGACGAGCAGTACTTC
CASSTGWRDEQYF
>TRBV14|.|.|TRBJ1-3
TGTGCCAGCAGCCAAGATCTCTGGGGAGACACCATATATTTT
CASSQDLWGDTIYF
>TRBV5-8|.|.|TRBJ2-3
TGTGCCAGCAGCCCCTTGATGGGGGGTACGCAGTATTTT
CASSPLMGGTQYF
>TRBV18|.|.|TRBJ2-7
TGTGCCAGCTCACCACAGCTCTACGAGCAGTACTTC
CASSPQLYEQYF
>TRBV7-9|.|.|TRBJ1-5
TGTGCCAGCAGCCCCTGGGGGGACCAGCCCCAGCATTTT
CASSPWGDQPQHF